This entry describes one TCR beta chain. The data derive from a study of blood T cell repertoires in COVID-19. Study-level information: T cells, B-cell-depleted T cells, or PBMCs supplied cDNA or gDNA.

Produced via immunoSEQ multiplex PCR; TCRdb's table is partial and in-frame only. The sample has some 250,000 clones; about 90% are singletons. Enrolled through a virtual design, the participants were between 18 and 89 years of age and came from around 25 US areas. Cohort allocation depended upon clinical history that participants reported. Sequencing was performed on PBMCs or T cells enriched from blood (not recorded which). The clonotype was recovered from a human donor in a cohort exposed to, infected with or recovered from COVID-19 (not recorded which). The donor label of this sample is uncertain.

The chain's CDR3 is CASSYSGTSGVYNEQFF. DNA for the CDR3: TGTGCCAGCAGTTACTCGGGAACTAGCGGGGTTTACAATGAGCAGTTCTTC. This rearrangement joins TRBV6-2 or TRBV6-3 to TRBJ2-1; 10 bases match TRBD2. The CDR3 covers 17 residues. CDR1 and CDR2 from the germline V gene are MNHEY and SVGEGT. Losses at the gene ends were 0 bases for V and 4 bases for J; bases not matched to a gene: 6.